This T cell receptor (delta chain) appears in the sequencing data of a study of gamma-delta T cells after stem cell transplantation. TCRdb re-called the RT-PCR reads via CATT. The sample has some 1,500 delta-chain clones; about 49% are singletons. CDR1 is GEAIGNYY and CDR2 is EKD in the germline V gene. This CDR3 is built from 16 residues. V gave up 2 bases and J gave up 3 bases; unmatched junction bases: 8. The material sequenced was gamma-delta T cells. The receptor was derived from a human donor. It is not recorded whose cells these are; they may come from a transplant donor. The V gene is TRDV2, the J gene TRDJ1; 10 nucleotides agree with TRDD3. CDR3 region: CACDMMRGDTPDKLIF. CDR3 DNA: TGTGCCTGTGACATGATGAGGGGGGATACGCCCGATAAACTCATCTTT.